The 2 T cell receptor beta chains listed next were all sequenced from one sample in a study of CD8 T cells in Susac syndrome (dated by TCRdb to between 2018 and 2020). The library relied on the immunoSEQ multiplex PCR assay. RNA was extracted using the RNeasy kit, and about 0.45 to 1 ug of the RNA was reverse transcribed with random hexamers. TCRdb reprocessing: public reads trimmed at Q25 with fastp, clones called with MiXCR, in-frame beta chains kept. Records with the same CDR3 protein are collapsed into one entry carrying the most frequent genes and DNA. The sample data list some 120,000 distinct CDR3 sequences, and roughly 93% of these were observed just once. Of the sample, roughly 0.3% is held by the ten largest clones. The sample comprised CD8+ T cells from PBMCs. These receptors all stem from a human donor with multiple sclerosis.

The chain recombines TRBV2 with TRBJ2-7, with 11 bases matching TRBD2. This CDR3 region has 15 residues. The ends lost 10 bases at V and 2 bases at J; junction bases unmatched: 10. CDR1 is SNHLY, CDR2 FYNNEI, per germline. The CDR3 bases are TGTGCCACCTTGACTCTAGCGGGAGGCGCCTACGAGCAGTACGTC. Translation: CATLTLAGGAYEQYV.

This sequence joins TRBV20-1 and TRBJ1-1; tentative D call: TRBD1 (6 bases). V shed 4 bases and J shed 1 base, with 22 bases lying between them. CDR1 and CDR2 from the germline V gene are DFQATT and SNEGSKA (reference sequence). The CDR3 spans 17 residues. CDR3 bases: TGCAGTGCTAACAACCACCCCGGGGGCGTACGGAACACTGAAGCTTTCTTT. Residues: CSANNHPGGVRNTEAFF.